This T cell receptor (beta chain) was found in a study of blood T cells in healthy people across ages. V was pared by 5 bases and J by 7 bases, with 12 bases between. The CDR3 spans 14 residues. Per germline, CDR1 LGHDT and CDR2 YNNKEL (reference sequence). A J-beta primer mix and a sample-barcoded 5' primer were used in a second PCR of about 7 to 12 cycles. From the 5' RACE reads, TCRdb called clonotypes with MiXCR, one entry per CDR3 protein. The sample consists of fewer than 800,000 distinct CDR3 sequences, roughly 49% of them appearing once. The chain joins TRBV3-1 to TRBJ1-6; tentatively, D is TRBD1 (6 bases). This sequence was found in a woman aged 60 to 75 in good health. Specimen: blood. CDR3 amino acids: CASSGGQGNSPLHF. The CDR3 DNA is TGTGCCAGCAGCGGGGGCCAGGGGAATTCACCCCTCCACTTT.